These T cell receptor beta chains were read from a single sample in a study of T cell repertoires in cytomegalovirus infection. MiXCR was run by TCRdb on the reads, yielding one entry per CDR3 protein. This table holds about 52,000 distinct CDR3 sequences, around 18% found once. Antigen specificity for these receptors is unknown. This material consisted of CD8+ T cells from cultured PBMCs, taken from culture after CMV antigen stimulation. Receptors were obtained from a human donor in good health (CMV status not recorded). Some clones in this sample may be carry-over from other donors' samples. CDR3s include the opening cysteine and the closing phenylalanine or tryptophan. The D gene is left open where the match is weak. Not every row has a clone size; where given, it reads once, few, many or a size class.

J gene: TRBJ1-2; D gene: NA; clone size: NA; V gene: TRBV6-2/TRBV6-3; CDR3 protein: CASSYGDSLPYGYTF; CDR3 DNA: TGTGCCAGCAGTTACGGAGACAGTTTACCCTATGGCTACACCTTC
J gene: TRBJ2-7; D gene: NA; clone size: few; V gene: TRBV19; CDR3 protein: CASSWTAGGYEQYF; CDR3 DNA: TGTGCCAGTAGTTGGACAGCAGGAGGCTACGAGCAGTACTTC
J gene: TRBJ2-3; D gene: TRBD2; clone size: few; V gene: TRBV4-1; CDR3 protein: CASSQGSSGRTDTQYF; CDR3 DNA: TGCGCCAGCAGCCAAGGGTCTAGCGGTCGCACAGATACGCAGTATTTT
J gene: TRBJ2-7; D gene: NA; clone size: few; V gene: TRBV5-1; CDR3 protein: CASSFAHEQYF; CDR3 DNA: TGCGCCAGCAGCTTCGCCCACGAGCAGTACTTC
J gene: TRBJ1-2; D gene: NA; clone size: NA; V gene: TRBV11-3; CDR3 protein: CASSYARDYGYTF; CDR3 DNA: TGTGCCAGCAGCTACGCCAGGGACTATGGCTACACCTTC
J gene: TRBJ2-7; D gene: TRBD1; clone size: few; V gene: TRBV7-9; CDR3 protein: CASSQAGTGGREQYF; CDR3 DNA: TGTGCCAGCAGCCAAGCCGGGACAGGGGGCCGCGAGCAGTACTTC
J gene: TRBJ2-6; D gene: NA; clone size: NA; V gene: TRBV4-3; CDR3 protein: CASSQDATYSGANVLTF; CDR3 DNA: TGCGCCAGCAGCCAAGACGCCACCTACTCTGGGGCCAACGTCCTGACTTTC
J gene: TRBJ1-2; D gene: TRBD1; clone size: many; V gene: TRBV7-2; CDR3 protein: CASSLAPGQGANYGYTF; CDR3 DNA: TGTGCCAGCAGCTTAGCCCCGGGACAGGGAGCTAACTATGGCTACACCTTC
J gene: TRBJ1-2; D gene: NA; clone size: NA; V gene: TRBV20-1; CDR3 protein: CSAGEGGPANYGYTF; CDR3 DNA: TGCAGTGCTGGGGAGGGGGGGCCGGCAAACTATGGCTACACCTTC
J gene: TRBJ2-7; D gene: TRBD2; clone size: NA; V gene: TRBV20-1; CDR3 protein: CSARDSLAGGLAYEQYF; CDR3 DNA: TGCAGTGCTAGAGACTCGCTAGCGGGAGGCCTTGCCTACGAGCAGTACTTC
J gene: TRBJ2-5; D gene: NA; clone size: NA; V gene: TRBV6-2/TRBV6-3; CDR3 protein: CAAGGEETQYF; CDR3 DNA: TGTGCCGCTGGAGGGGAAGAGACCCAGTACTTC
J gene: TRBJ1-2; D gene: NA; clone size: NA; V gene: TRBV7-2; CDR3 protein: CASSFSVSGGYGYTF; CDR3 DNA: TGTGCCAGCAGCTTTTCAGTAAGTGGAGGCTATGGCTACACCTTC
J gene: TRBJ2-5; D gene: NA; clone size: NA; V gene: TRBV7-8; CDR3 protein: CASSSTTKETQYF; CDR3 DNA: TGTGCCAGCAGCTCCACGACGAAAGAGACCCAGTACTTC
J gene: TRBJ2-3; D gene: TRBD2; clone size: many; V gene: TRBV10-3; CDR3 protein: CAISPRGGGASTDTQYF; CDR3 DNA: TGTGCCATCAGCCCTAGGGGCGGGGGGGCTTCGACAGATACGCAGTATTTT
J gene: TRBJ2-2; D gene: TRBD1; clone size: NA; V gene: TRBV7-2; CDR3 protein: CASSLGQGNGELFF; CDR3 DNA: TGTGCCAGCAGCTTAGGACAGGGGAACGGGGAGCTGTTTTTT
J gene: TRBJ2-7; D gene: NA; clone size: few; V gene: TRBV11-3; CDR3 protein: CASSFSPAGTEQYF; CDR3 DNA: TGTGCCAGCAGCTTTTCCCCGGCAGGCACGGAGCAGTACTTC
J gene: TRBJ2-7; D gene: NA; clone size: few; V gene: TRBV7-6; CDR3 protein: CASSDSLNEQYF; CDR3 DNA: TGTGCCAGCAGTGACAGTCTGAACGAGCAGTACTTC
J gene: TRBJ2-3; D gene: TRBD1; clone size: NA; V gene: TRBV12-3/TRBV12-4; CDR3 protein: CANTKYRDSSTDTQYF; CDR3 DNA: TGTGCCAATACGAAATACCGGGACAGTAGCACAGATACGCAGTATTTT
J gene: TRBJ2-3; D gene: TRBD2; clone size: NA; V gene: TRBV7-6; CDR3 protein: CASSLLSGLAGDSTDTQYF; CDR3 DNA: TGTGCCAGCAGCCTCCTGAGTGGACTAGCGGGGGACAGCACAGATACGCAGTATTTT
J gene: TRBJ1-4; D gene: TRBD1; clone size: NA; V gene: TRBV7-2; CDR3 protein: CASTTRQGASNGKLFF; CDR3 DNA: TGTGCCAGCACAACCCGGCAGGGGGCTTCTAATGGAAAACTGTTTTTT
J gene: TRBJ2-2; D gene: NA; clone size: NA; V gene: TRBV7-2; CDR3 protein: CASSLSTGELFF; CDR3 DNA: TGTGCCAGCAGCTTAAGCACCGGGGAGCTGTTTTTT
J gene: TRBJ2-7; D gene: TRBD1; clone size: NA; V gene: TRBV6-2/TRBV6-3; CDR3 protein: CASSYSGQPYEQYF; CDR3 DNA: TGTGCCAGCAGTTACTCGGGACAGCCGTACGAGCAGTACTTC
J gene: TRBJ2-2; D gene: TRBD1; clone size: few; V gene: TRBV7-8; CDR3 protein: CASSFSGTGGSRGTGELFF; CDR3 DNA: TGTGCCAGCAGCTTTTCGGGGACAGGGGGCTCTAGGGGGACCGGGGAGCTGTTTTTT
J gene: TRBJ1-1; D gene: NA; clone size: NA; V gene: TRBV5-1; CDR3 protein: CASSLGGWGRGTEAFF; CDR3 DNA: TGCGCCAGCAGCTTGGGGGGTTGGGGCAGGGGCACTGAAGCTTTCTTT